These 5 T cell receptor beta chains came from one sample sequenced in a study of PD-L1 blockade in urothelial cancer. The method was immunoSEQ multiplex PCR; TCRdb's version includes in-frame clones alone and lacks a portion of them. The sample contains around 120,000 clones, approximately 85% of which appear only once. This sample comprised PBMCs, obtained around atezolizumab (anti-PD-L1) treatment. Receptor source: a man aged 50 or older with urothelial cancer.

The V call is TRBV28, the J call TRBJ1-1; D is possibly TRBD1 (6 bases). Germline-derived CDR1 and CDR2 are MDHEN and SYDVKM. With 3 bases removed from V and 1 base from J, the gap between germline ends came to 12 bases. CDR3 length: 15 residues. The CDR3 sequence: CASSFAWGQNTEAFF. The DNA of the CDR3 is TGTGCCAGCAGTTTCGCTTGGGGACAGAACACTGAAGCTTTCTTT.

The genes are TRBV25-1 and TRBJ2-3; 7 bases fit TRBD2. The CDR3 consists of 16 residues. Trimming removed 3 bases from V and 4 bases from J; junction bases left unmatched: 10. Germline V gene lookup returns CDR1 MGHDK and CDR2 SYGVNS. The CDR3 is CASSDGGAGVADTQYF. The CDR3 bases are TGTGCCAGCAGTGACGGGGGTGCGGGGGTGGCAGATACGCAGTATTTT.

J is TRBJ2-3 and V is TRBV28; 8 nucleotides align to TRBD1. CDR3 size: 16 residues. Germline CDR1 MDHEN, CDR2 SYDVKM. The ends lost 6 bases at V and 3 bases at J; junction bases unmatched: 11. The CDR3 DNA is TGTGCCAGCAGAACCCCCTCGACAGGGGAAACAGATACGCAGTATTTT. Translating gives CASRTPSTGETDTQYF.

CDR3 residues: CASSVAWTSGMGDTGELFF. CDR3 bases: TGTGCCAGCAGCGTAGCTTGGACTAGCGGGATGGGGGACACCGGGGAGCTGTTTTTT. V and J are TRBV9 and TRBJ2-2; TRBD2 aligns across 12 bases. Germline trimming cut 0 bases from V and 3 bases from J; bases unmatched to any gene: 9. CDR3 size: 19 residues. Germline CDR1 and CDR2: SGDLS and YYNGEE. Together with reference TRBV9 and TRBJ2-2, the CDR3 gives the full variable domain: DSGVTQTPKHLITATGQRVTLRCSPRSGDLSVYWYQQSLDQGLQFLIQYYNGEERAKGNILERFSAQQFPDLHSELNLSSLELGDSALYFCASSVAWTSGMGDTGELFFGEGSRLTVL.

CDR3 loop: CASSSGLNFFGELFF. The DNA of the CDR3 is TGTGCCAGCAGCTCTGGACTCAACTTTTTCGGGGAGCTGTTTTTT. V gene TRBV7-6 combines with J gene TRBJ2-2, with TRBD2 as a possible D gene (5 bases). The germline V gene encodes CDR1 SGHVS and CDR2 FNYEAQ. This CDR3 has 15 residues. V gave up 4 bases and J gave up 7 bases, with 16 bases separating them.